These 32 T cell receptor beta chains came from one sample sequenced in a study of T cells in Graves' hyperthyroidism and ophthalmopathy. Amplification targeted TCR beta CDR3 regions from RNA transcripts. First-round RT-PCR with HTBI primers amplified the TCR CDR3 region. TCRdb processed the multiplex PCR reads anew with MiXCR; each CDR3 protein has one entry. Of 300,000 to 450,000 distinct CDR3 sequences listed, approximately 15% were seen once; the top ten hold about 18%. The sequencing input was blood. Receptors originate from a woman in her 30s with Graves' ophthalmopathy.

With regard to this clonotype: In this CDR3 the conserved last residue, phenylalanine or tryptophan, is missing, so a read error is likely. CDR3 coding DNA: TGTGCCACCAGTGATGTGCTCCCGAAGGACACTGAAGCTTTCCTT. This codes for CATSDVLPKDTEAFL. The V gene is TRBV24-1, the J gene TRBJ1-1; D not certain. The CDR3 covers 15 residues. Trimming pared 3 bases from V and 3 bases from J, leaving 13 bases between. Germline V gene data show CDR1 as KGHDR and CDR2 as SFDVKD.

The sample holds many counts of this clonotype. The chain has TRBV3-1 and TRBJ1-2; no firm D call. The CDR3 contains 17 residues. The ends were cut back, 5 bases at V and 4 bases at J, with 23 bases in the middle. Germline loops: CDR1 LGHDT, CDR2 YNNKEL (reference sequence). The CDR3 region is CASSASTAEPLVYGYTF. In DNA, the CDR3 is TGTGCCAGCAGCGCGTCTACAGCCGAACCCTTAGTCTATGGCTACACCTTC.

This clonotype was found a few times. The chain uses TRBV6-1 and TRBJ2-2; a possible D gene is TRBD2 (5 bases). The CDR3 extends over 13 amino acids. Germline V CDR1 and CDR2: MNHNS, SASEGT. V gave up 7 bases and J gave up 9 bases, with 15 bases separating them. The CDR3 reads CASTPSGGWELFF. The CDR3 DNA reads TGTGCCAGCACCCCAAGCGGCGGTTGGGAGCTGTTTTTT.

This clonotype showed up many times. The V gene is TRBV20-1, the J gene TRBJ1-5, with a weak D call TRBD1 (5 bases). Trimming pared 6 bases from V and 5 bases from J, leaving 14 bases between. The CDR3 totals 13 residues. Germline-derived CDR1 and CDR2 are DFQATT and SNEGSKA (reference sequence). CDR3 DNA: TGCAGTGCCGGAGAGTTAGGGGATCAGCCCCAGCATTTT. It codes for CSAGELGDQPQHF.

This clonotype was recorded a few times. This chain joins TRBV12-3 or TRBV12-4 and TRBJ1-6, with 9 bases identical to TRBD1. The CDR3 length is 14 residues. V gave up 6 bases and J gave up 10 bases; unmatched junction bases: 7. CDR3 sequence (DNA): TGTGCCAGCAGCCCTACAGGGGGCAGCTCACCCCTCCACTTT. Protein: CASSPTGGSSPLHF.

Notes on this clonotype: No conserved phenylalanine or tryptophan ends this CDR3, so it is likely a read error. This chain links TRBV6-1 with TRBJ2-1; D is perhaps TRBD2 (7 bases). The end of the DNA is better explained by TRBJ2-7, so the J call may be wrong. Germline V gene data show CDR1 as MNHNS and CDR2 as SASEGT. The CDR3 spans 12 residues. CDR3 residues: CAASSSGGQQYS. In DNA, the CDR3 is TGTGCCGCCTCGAGCTCCGGGGGGCAGCAGTACTCC.

The chain couples TRBV27 to TRBJ2-7, with 7 bases fitting TRBD2. V lost 4 bases and J lost 2; bases outside the gene matches: 5. This CDR3 is 14 amino acids long. The germline V gene encodes CDR1 MNHEY and CDR2 SMNVEV (reference sequence). The DNA of the CDR3 is TGTGCCAGCAGTTCGGGGGGAACAGCCTACGAGCAGTACTTC. It encodes CASSSGGTAYEQYF.

This clonotype has a count of ten or more. The rearrangement uses TRBV11-2 and TRBJ2-1, with D possibly being TRBD2 (5 bases). Germline V gene lookup returns CDR1 SGHAT and CDR2 FQNNGV. Deletions cut 6 bases from V and 9 bases from J, with 30 bases between. The CDR3 length is 18 residues. For the CDR3, the DNA is TGTGCCAGCAGGTCCCCTCGAGGGAAGACGAACCGAGCCGGTGAGCAGTTCTTC. It specifies CASRSPRGKTNRAGEQFF.

The rearrangement links TRBV28 to TRBJ2-4, with unresolved D. The V gene's germline CDR1 is MDHEN and CDR2 SYDVKM. Trimming stripped 3 bases from V and 0 bases from J, with 9 bases between. The CDR3 is 15 residues long. CDR3 amino acids: CASSFVELAKNIQYF. CDR3 in DNA: TGTGCCAGCAGTTTTGTGGAGTTAGCCAAAAACATTCAGTACTTC.

This clonotype was detected a few times. The junction does not match germline at one end; this may be a read error. The rearrangement uses TRBV15 and TRBJ1-2; a weak D match, TRBD1 (5 bases). Germline CDR1 reads LNHNV; CDR2 reads YYDKDF (reference sequence). The CDR3 loop spans 15 amino acids. Here the CDR3 DNA reads TGTGCCACCAGCGGGGCCCGAGACAGCCCCTATGGCTACGCCTTC. It encodes CATSGARDSPYGYAF.

This clonotype showed up many times. This sequence joins TRBV11-1 and TRBJ2-1; 12 positions agree with TRBD1. Per germline, CDR1 SGHAT and CDR2 FQDESV (reference sequence). This CDR3 comprises 15 residues. With V trimmed by 5 bases and J by 8 bases, 7 bases remained unmatched. Here the CDR3 DNA reads TGTGCCAGCAGCCAACCGGGACAGGGGGCCTATGAGCAGTTCTTC. Its translation is CASSQPGQGAYEQFF. Together with reference TRBV11-1 and TRBJ2-1, the CDR3 gives the full variable domain: EAEVAQSPRYKITEKSQAVAFWCDPISGHATLYWYRQILGQGPELLVQFQDESVVDDSQLPKDRFSAERLKGVDSTLKIQPAELGDSAMYLCASSQPGQGAYEQFFGPGTRLTVL.

V usage is TRBV24-1 and J usage is TRBJ2-3; 7 bases align to TRBD2. Looked up from germline, CDR1 is KGHDR and CDR2 is SFDVKD. Trimming cost V 6 bases and J 5 bases; bases outside gene matches: 7. This CDR3 has 14 amino acids. This CDR3 reads CATSSAGSVDTQYF. CDR3 nucleotide sequence: TGTGCCACCAGTTCAGCGGGGTCGGTAGATACGCAGTATTTT.

This clonotype was counted many times. This rearrangement joins TRBV2 to TRBJ2-3, with D unclear. This CDR3 region has 15 residues. From germline, CDR1 is SNHLY and CDR2 FYNNEI. V dropped 4 bases and J dropped 2 bases, with 13 bases sitting between them. The CDR3 bases are TGTGCCAGCAGTGCTGCTTGGGCTTCCACAGATACGCAGTATTTT. This sequence encodes CASSAAWASTDTQYF.

This clonotype was counted at least ten times. The chain has TRBV3-1 and TRBJ2-1; TRBD1 matches at 9 bases. With 0 bases clipped from V and 8 bases from J, the junction kept 14 bases outside the gene matches. Per germline, CDR1 LGHDT and CDR2 YNNKEL (reference sequence). The length of the CDR3 is 18 residues. The CDR3 bases are TGTGCCAGCAGCCAAGATCCCCCGGACAGGGGCTACAAGGATGAGCAGTTCTTC. Encoded protein: CASSQDPPDRGYKDEQFF.

The count of this clonotype is one. The missing conserved phenylalanine or tryptophan at the end of this CDR3 makes a read error likely. The rearrangement joins TRBV25-1 to TRBJ1-1; D unclear. This CDR3 is built from 15 residues. Germline V gene data show CDR1 as MGHDK and CDR2 as SYGVNS. Trimming pared 2 bases from V and 4 bases from J, leaving 14 bases between. CDR3 nucleotide sequence: TGTGCCAGCAGTGAACACCCGGTCTCAGGCACTGAAGCTTTCCTT. Protein: CASSEHPVSGTEAFL.

The chain couples TRBV7-9 to TRBJ2-5; weak D call: TRBD2 (6 bases). This CDR3 comprises 14 residues. The V gene lost 6 bases and the J gene lost 3 bases, with 14 bases spanning the gap. Looked up from germline, CDR1 is SEHNR and CDR2 is FQNEAQ (reference sequence). As DNA, the CDR3 is TGTGCCAGCAGAGGGGCGGGGCGTAAAGAGACCCAGTACTTC. It translates to CASRGAGRKETQYF.

This clonotype appeared many times. This chain joins TRBV5-1 and TRBJ1-1; D unresolved. V was clipped by 0 bases and J by 3 bases, with 9 bases between them. This CDR3 has 14 residues. Germline V gene sequence: CDR1 SGHRS, CDR2 YFSETQ. The CDR3 protein is CASSLGTVDTEAFF. The CDR3 DNA follows: TGCGCCAGCAGCTTGGGGACGGTAGACACTGAAGCTTTCTTT.

The genes are TRBV28 and TRBJ1-2; D unclear. The V end was cut by 7 bases, the J end by 3 bases, with 15 bases between. This CDR3 is 14 amino acids long. From germline, CDR1 is MDHEN and CDR2 SYDVKM. The CDR3 loop reads CASTPPRRDYGYTF. In DNA form, the CDR3 reads TGTGCCAGCACACCTCCTAGACGGGACTATGGCTACACCTTC.

As regards this clonotype: This may come from a read error, since a much larger clone is one base off. V usage is TRBV5-4 and J usage is TRBJ1-1; D unresolved. The CDR3 spans 14 residues. From germline, CDR1 is SGHNT and CDR2 YYREEE (reference sequence). CDR3 region: CASSLWQLNTAAFF. In nucleotides, the CDR3 is TGTGCCAGCAGCTTGTGGCAGCTGAACACTGCAGCTTTCTTT.

This clonotype was detected many times. This sequence joins TRBV20-1 and TRBJ2-5; TRBD1 agrees at 7 bases. This CDR3 contains 14 residues. With V trimmed by 2 bases and J by 4 bases, 7 bases remained unmatched. Germline CDR1 and CDR2: DFQATT and SNEGSKA (reference sequence). This chain's CDR3 is CSARSETGRETQYF. In DNA, the CDR3 is TGCAGTGCTAGATCCGAGACAGGGCGAGAGACCCAGTACTTC.

The chain combines TRBV6-1 with TRBJ1-1; tentatively, D is TRBD1 (6 bases). CDR1 is MNHNS, CDR2 SASEGT, per germline. The ends were cut back, 3 bases at V and 2 bases at J, with 13 bases in the middle. The CDR3 extends over 15 amino acids. The CDR3 reads CASSDTGQPNTEAFF. The CDR3 DNA follows: TGTGCCAGCAGTGACACCGGACAGCCAAACACTGAAGCTTTCTTT.

As for this clonotype: A much larger clone lies a single base off, so this may be a read error. V is TRBV7-9 and J is TRBJ2-3, with D hard to call. CDR3 length: 15 residues. The germline V gene has CDR1 SEHNR and CDR2 FQNEAQ (reference sequence). For the CDR3, the DNA is TGTGCCAGCAGCTTAGTTCTGGGATCGGCAGATGCGCAGTATTTT. As protein: CASSLVLGSADAQYF.

This clonotype was seen many times. The chain is built from TRBV6-1 and TRBJ2-1; 8 positions agree with TRBD1. The V gene's germline CDR1 is MNHNS and CDR2 SASEGT. The V gene end was trimmed by 11 bases and the J gene end by 2 bases; junction bases not matched to a gene: 5. The CDR3 has 13 amino acids. The CDR3 region has the DNA TGTGCCGGCGACAGGGGAACCTACAATGAGCAGTTCTTC. It is translated as CAGDRGTYNEQFF.

This clonotype was found a few times. CDR3 sequence: CASSVAGATGELFF. In DNA, the CDR3 is TGTGCCAGCAGTGTAGCGGGGGCCACCGGGGAGCTGTTTTTT. The V gene is TRBV28, the J gene TRBJ2-2; the match to TRBD2 covers 9 bases. The CDR3 consists of 14 residues. With V trimmed by 5 bases and J by 4 bases, 2 bases remained unmatched. Germline CDR1 reads MDHEN; CDR2 reads SYDVKM.

Ten or more counts support this clonotype. DNA of the CDR3: TGTGCCAGCAGTGATAAGGGACAGGGCTCCAATGAGCAGTTCTTC. Translation gives CASSDKGQGSNEQFF. The V call is TRBV2, the J call TRBJ2-1; 9 bases match TRBD1. The CDR3 consists of 15 residues. J lost 6 bases, V lost 3 bases, and 6 bases had no gene match. Per the germline V gene, CDR1 is SNHLY and CDR2 is FYNNEI. Variable domain in full (rest from reference TRBV2 and TRBJ2-1): EPEVTQTPSHQVTQMGQEVILRCVPISNHLYFYWYRQILGQKVEFLVSFYNNEISEKSEIFDDQFSVERPDGSNFTLKIRSTKLEDSAMYFCASSDKGQGSNEQFFGPGTRLTVL.

This clonotype was recorded many times. The chain recombines TRBV6-1 with TRBJ2-5, with D perhaps matching TRBD1 (6 bases). The germline CDR1 and CDR2 sequences are MNHNS and SASEGT. This CDR3 has 12 residues. V lost 10 bases and J 4 bases, leaving 13 bases between the germline ends. The CDR3: CATRDTTETQYF. CDR3 sequence (DNA): TGTGCCACCCGGGACACCACAGAGACCCAGTACTTC.

V gene TRBV2 combines with J gene TRBJ1-5, with 7 bases matching TRBD1. The CDR3 runs 15 residues. J was trimmed by 1 base and V by 3 bases; bases with no gene match: 3. Germline V gene data show CDR1 as SNHLY and CDR2 as FYNNEI. The CDR3 sequence: CASSDGTASNQPQHF. DNA of the CDR3: TGTGCCAGCAGTGACGGGACAGCGAGCAATCAGCCCCAGCATTTT.

In this sample, this clonotype turned up many times. The chain is built from TRBV7-3 and TRBJ2-3; 11 bases fit TRBD2. From germline, CDR1 is SGHTA and CDR2 FQGTGA. J gave up 1 base and V 5 bases, and 2 bases lay outside the gene matches. This CDR3 region has 15 residues. The DNA of the CDR3 is TGTGCCAGCAGCCTAGCGGGGGGACGCACAGATACGCAGTATTTT. Translating it yields CASSLAGGRTDTQYF.

This clonotype occurred many times. This chain connects TRBV3-1 to TRBJ2-1; D gene uncertain. Between the trimmed V and J ends, which lost 9 bases and 15 bases, there was a span of 21 bases. Germline values: CDR1 LGHDT, CDR2 YNNKEL (reference sequence). CDR3 length: 12 residues. CDR3 loop: CASRRHPRVRFF. DNA of the CDR3: TGTGCCAGTCGTCGCCACCCACGCGTGCGGTTCTTC.

In its sample, this clonotype was seen many times. The chain has TRBV20-1 and TRBJ2-1; 7 bases agree with TRBD1. The CDR3 contains 13 residues. CDR1 and CDR2 from the germline V gene are DFQATT and SNEGSKA (reference sequence). The V gene end was trimmed by 5 bases and the J gene end by 6 bases; junction bases not matched to a gene: 7. The CDR3 loop is CSARQGDFNEQFF. CDR3 in DNA: TGCAGTGCTCGCCAGGGGGATTTCAATGAGCAGTTCTTC.

This clonotype was recorded at least ten times. This sequence joins TRBV28 and TRBJ2-7, with TRBD1 as a possible D gene (6 bases). This CDR3 has 14 residues. Trimming left V 6 bases short and J 3 bases short, with 15 bases between. Per germline, CDR1 MDHEN and CDR2 SYDVKM. CDR3 nucleotides: TGTGCCAGCAGCCCCTATCGAGGGGGCTACGAGCAGTACTTC. Translated: CASSPYRGGYEQYF.

This clonotype has at least ten counts. V and J are TRBV28 and TRBJ2-3, with 9 bases lining up with TRBD1. The trim removed 5 bases at V and 4 bases at J, leaving 4 bases unmatched. This CDR3 spans 14 amino acids. The germline gives CDR1 MDHEN, CDR2 SYDVKM. CDR3 amino acids: CASSTGGRADTQYF. The CDR3 DNA reads TGTGCCAGCAGTACAGGGGGCCGTGCAGATACGCAGTATTTT.